The sequence of this T cell receptor (beta chain) was determined in a study of blood T cell repertoires in COVID-19. Measured with immunoSEQ multiplex PCR; TCRdb has only the in-frame clones, and not every one. The sample consists of 280,000 or so clones, around 86% of them appearing once. J gave up 4 bases and V 5 bases, and 7 bases lay outside the gene matches. This CDR3 is built from 14 residues. Germline CDR1 is SGHNT and CDR2 is YYREEE (reference sequence). Source material: peripheral blood. The sequence was obtained from a human donor in a cohort sampled during active COVID-19. The V call is TRBV5-4, the J call TRBJ2-5, with 8 bases lining up with TRBD1. As DNA, the CDR3 is TGTGCCAGCAGTCCGGACAGGGTTGGAGAGACCCAGTACTTC. Protein: CASSPDRVGETQYF.